Listed below are T cell receptor beta chains from one sample, sequenced in a study of T cell changes during pregnancy in multiple sclerosis. Using immunoSEQ multiplex PCR, the repertoire was profiled, and TCRdb retains in-frame clones only, with some absent. The top ten clones hold around 0.53% of a sample with tens of thousands of clones, 92% of them seen once. Source: CD4+ T cells from peripheral blood mononuclear cells, taken after pregnancy. These receptors were taken from a female donor with multiple sclerosis, enrolled in a pregnancy study. CDR3s include the opening cysteine and the closing phenylalanine or tryptophan. The order of the fields is V gene, clone size, J gene, D gene, CDR3 DNA, CDR3 protein. D genes are given only for firm matches. The size entry is marked missing in some rows and otherwise reads once, few, many or a size class.

>TRBV19|NA|TRBJ2-1|TRBD2
TGTGCCAGTAGCCCGTCTACTAGCGGGAGGAGGGATGAGCAGTTCTTC
CASSPSTSGRRDEQFF
>TRBV27|NA|TRBJ2-2|TRBD1
TGTGCCAGCAGTTCAAGGACAGGGAGGTACACCGGGGAGCTGTTTTTT
CASSSRTGRYTGELFF
>TRBV5-1|few|TRBJ1-1|NA
TGCGCCAGCAGCTTAACAGGACTGAACACTGAAGCTTTCTTT
CASSLTGLNTEAFF
>TRBV19|few|TRBJ1-1|NA
TGTGCCAGTAGTTTGACTGCGAACACTGAAGCTTTCTTT
CASSLTANTEAFF
>TRBV6-5|few|TRBJ2-5|TRBD2
TGTGCCACCAAGCCGGGACTAGCTCCCGAGACCCAGTACTTC
CATKPGLAPETQYF
>TRBV5-4|NA|TRBJ2-3|NA
TGTGCCAGCAGCTTGAACAATCCAGATACGCAGTATTTT
CASSLNNPDTQYF
>TRBV29-1|NA|TRBJ2-1|TRBD1
TGCAGCGTGGGAGACAGGGGCCAGGGTGAGCAGTTCTTC
CSVGDRGQGEQFF
>TRBV7-9|NA|TRBJ2-2|NA
TGTGCCAGCAGCTTAGAGTTCGGAGGGAGACCTAACACCGGGGAGCTGTTTTTT
CASSLEFGGRPNTGELFF
>TRBV2|NA|TRBJ2-1|TRBD2
TGTGCCAGCAGCTCGGCGGGAGGGGGTAGACATGAGCAGTTCTTC
CASSSAGGGRHEQFF
>TRBV5-4|NA|TRBJ2-7|TRBD2
TGTGCCAGCAGCTTGGAGATAGCGGGAGGCGAGCAGTACTTC
CASSLEIAGGEQYF
>TRBV29-1|NA|TRBJ2-1|TRBD2
TGCAGCGTAGGAATGAGACTAGCGTCCGACAATGAGCAGTTCTTC
CSVGMRLASDNEQFF
>TRBV30|NA|TRBJ1-3|TRBD1
TGTGCAACGGGCGGACAGGCCTGGCCTGCACCGATGGGTAACACCATATATTTT
CATGGQAWPAPMGNTIYF
>TRBV7-2|NA|TRBJ2-1|TRBD2
TGTGCCAGCAGCCCTAGCGGTAGAAATTACAATGAGCAGTTCTTC
CASSPSGRNYNEQFF
>TRBV5-1|NA|TRBJ2-5|TRBD2
TGCGCCAGCAGCCGGGATAGCGGGGTCCAAGAGACCCAGTACTTC
CASSRDSGVQETQYF
>TRBV27|NA|TRBJ2-7|NA
TGTGCCAGCAGTTTATCGATTTTAGGACAGCACTACGAGCAGTACTTC
CASSLSILGQHYEQYF
>TRBV4-2|NA|TRBJ1-2|NA
TGTGCCAGCAGCCAAGATGGGGGGGGAACTAACTATGGCTACACCTTC
CASSQDGGGTNYGYTF
>TRBV7-2|NA|TRBJ1-1|TRBD1
TGTGCCAGCAGCTTAGGGACAGGCCCACTGATTGAAGCTTTCTTT
CASSLGTGPLIEAFF
>TRBV19|NA|TRBJ1-3|TRBD1
TGTGCCAGTAGTATTGGACAGGGAGGCGGAAACACCATATATTTT
CASSIGQGGGNTIYF
>TRBV11-2|NA|TRBJ2-3|TRBD2
TGTGCCAGCAGCTTACGACTAGCGGGAGGGCCAGGCACAGATACGCAGTATTTT
CASSLRLAGGPGTDTQYF
>TRBV5-6|NA|TRBJ2-1|NA
TGTGCCAGCAGCCCGGGGGGCGGGATGCCTTACAATGAGCAGTTCTTC
CASSPGGGMPYNEQFF
>TRBV7-8|NA|TRBJ2-7|NA
TGTGCCAGCAGCTTAAACAGGGCCTCCTACGAGCAGTACTTC
CASSLNRASYEQYF
>TRBV11-3|NA|TRBJ1-1|TRBD1
TGTGCCAGCAGCCCGTCCGGGACAGGGTGGGAGGCTGAAGCTTTCTTT
CASSPSGTGWEAEAFF
>TRBV5-4|few|TRBJ1-2|NA
TGTGCCAGCAGACCGACAGCTAACTATGGCTACACCTTC
CASRPTANYGYTF
>TRBV6-6|NA|TRBJ1-5|TRBD1
TGTGCCAGCAGTAATACTCAGGGGGCACCCCAGCATTTT
CASSNTQGAPQHF
>TRBV6-1|NA|TRBJ1-5|TRBD1
TGTGCCAGCAGTGGCGACCTGGGACAGGGTAGCAATCAGCCCCAGCATTTT
CASSGDLGQGSNQPQHF
>TRBV6-1|NA|TRBJ2-7|TRBD2
TGTGCCAGCACTACGACTAGCGGGGTTTACGAGCAGTACTTC
CASTTTSGVYEQYF
>TRBV7-8|NA|TRBJ2-7|NA
TGTGCCAGCAGCCTCGCGGGACTTTCAATTTCCTACGAGCAGTACTTC
CASSLAGLSISYEQYF